This T cell receptor (beta chain) was identified in a study of persistence of HIV-infected CD4 T cells. Study-level information: Isolated cells were CMV- and HIV-1 Gag-responding CD4+ T cells. Suppressive ART had lasted a median of 8 years. Multiple blood draws of up to about 180 mL, except two donors with single leukapheresis.

The CDR3 is 13 residues long. J gave up 4 bases and V 10 bases, and 9 bases lay outside the gene matches. In germline, CDR1 is ENHRY, CDR2 SYGVKD. The stimulus was lysate of CMV-infected fibroblasts, approximately 9.6 ug/mL. CD40L/CD69 double-negative CD45RO-high memory CD4+ T cells were collected. This was the immunoSEQ version 4 assay in survey mode. Repertoires were generated with immunoSEQ multiplex PCR, while TCRdb's copy carries only in-frame clones and drops some. The data show fewer than 30,000 clones, 82% seen once. As to this clone: What it recognizes is unknown.

V usage is TRBV10-3 and J usage is TRBJ2-7; 8 bases align to TRBD1. This specimen consisted of CD4+ T cells sorted from PBMCs after roughly 18-hour stimulation, obtained from a patient who received antiretroviral therapy. The TCR sequence derives from an adult man with HIV who was CMV-seropositive. CDR3 in DNA: TGTGCCACCGGACAGGGCGAAGGATACGAGCAGTACTTC. Protein: CATGQGEGYEQYF.